This entry lists 12 T cell receptor beta chains sequenced from one sample in a study of regulatory T cells in long-lasting Graves disease. Arm-PCR with iRepertoire HTBI primers amplified the CDR3 regions for these TCR beta libraries. One entry per CDR3 protein results from TCRdb running MiXCR on the multiplex PCR reads. The table lists 350,000 to 450,000 distinct CDR3 sequences, roughly a fifth of them singletons. The time point was: persistent/refractory GD, antithyroid drugs over 5 years with positive TRAb. Isolated PBMC RNA provided the starting material for the TCR library. The sample consisted of peripheral blood mononuclear cells (PBMCs), taken when the disease was refractory, from a patient treated with antithyroid drugs. The receptors shown here come from a female donor with Graves disease.

This clonotype occurred once. This may be a read error: a much more frequent sequence differs by one nucleotide. This rearrangement joins TRBV27 to TRBJ1-1; unclear D gene. This CDR3 spans 14 amino acids. CDR1 is MNHEY, CDR2 SMNVEV, per germline (reference sequence). The CDR3 sequence is CASRASVVNTEASF. DNA for the CDR3: TGTGCCAGCAGGGCATCGGTGGTGAACACTGAAGCTTCCTTT.

V and J are TRBV10-3 and TRBJ2-3, with 8 bases that match TRBD1. The V and J ends lost 7 bases and 4 bases, in that order; junction bases with no gene match: 16. The germline V gene has CDR1 ENHRY and CDR2 SYGVKD. This CDR3 comprises 17 residues. The CDR3 here is CAIKNRQGSSSADTQYF. The CDR3 DNA reads TGTGCCATCAAAAACCGACAGGGGTCATCTAGCGCAGATACGCAGTATTTT.

This clonotype has just a few counts. The gene calls are TRBV20-1 and TRBJ2-5; the match to TRBD2 covers 11 bases. Losses at the gene ends were 5 bases for V and 2 bases for J; bases not matched to a gene: 7. This CDR3 spans 15 amino acids. Looked up from germline, CDR1 is DFQATT and CDR2 is SNEGSKA (reference sequence). The CDR3 DNA sequence: TGCAGTGCTGTACGACTAGCGGGAAATCAAGAGACCCAGTACTTC. Its protein product is CSAVRLAGNQETQYF.

This clonotype was detected many times. The chain carries TRBV20-1 and TRBJ2-7; TRBD1 agrees at 7 bases. V dropped 6 bases and J dropped 1; count of bases not matched to a gene: 15. The germline V gene has CDR1 DFQATT and CDR2 SNEGSKA (reference sequence). The CDR3 sequence is 16 residues long. As DNA, the CDR3 is TGCAGTGCCTTAGACAGGGCTCGGGGAAGTTCCTACGAGCAGTACTTC. This sequence encodes CSALDRARGSSYEQYF.

This clonotype was detected ten times or more. The CDR3 coding sequence is TGTGCCAGCAGTCCGAACAGGGTCACTGAAGCTTTCTTT. Translated: CASSPNRVTEAFF. The gene calls are TRBV12-3 or TRBV12-4 and TRBJ1-1; tentatively, D is TRBD1 (6 bases). The CDR3 has 13 amino acids. Trimming left V 5 bases short and J 4 bases short, with 11 bases between.

The chain combines TRBV14 with TRBJ2-3, with D possibly being TRBD1 (6 bases). CDR1 and CDR2 (germline): SGHDN, FVKESK. The V end was cut by 3 bases, the J end by 2 bases, with 9 bases between. The CDR3 has 14 amino acids. The CDR3, as DNA: TGTGCCAGCAGCCAGGGACAATTCACAGATACGCAGTATTTT. The encoded protein is CASSQGQFTDTQYF.

Ten or more counts support this clonotype. The chain recombines TRBV3-1 with TRBJ1-1; the D is unclear. Germline CDR1 is LGHDT and CDR2 is YNNKEL (reference sequence). With 0 bases removed from V and 4 bases from J, the gap between germline ends came to 12 bases. This CDR3 contains 15 residues. CDR3 protein: CASSQDITRPTEAFF. In DNA form, the CDR3 reads TGTGCCAGCAGCCAAGATATTACAAGGCCCACTGAAGCTTTCTTT.

This clonotype has just one count. A much larger clone is a single base away; this may be a read error. The DNA for the CDR3 is TGCGCCAGCAGTGAGTCGGCCCGGGCAGAAGAGACCCAGTACTTC. It translates to CASSESARAEETQYF. The chain is built from TRBV6-9 and TRBJ2-5; no firm D call. The CDR3 loop spans 15 amino acids. The germline CDR1 and CDR2 sequences are MNHGY and SVAAGI.

The chain is built from TRBV27 and TRBJ2-7, with no clear D. CDR3 size: 15 residues. Germline values: CDR1 MNHEY, CDR2 SMNVEV (reference sequence). V lost 8 bases, J lost 1 base, and 18 bases lay in between. CDR3 sequence (DNA): TGTGCCAGCTTAGCCCCCCGGGCAGGATCCTACGAGCAGTACTTC. As protein: CASLAPRAGSYEQYF.

This chain links TRBV20-1 with TRBJ2-7; 12 bases align to TRBD2. CDR3 length: 14 amino acids. J gave up 6 bases and V 3 bases, and 6 bases lay outside the gene matches. Germline-derived CDR1 and CDR2 are DFQATT and SNEGSKA (reference sequence). CDR3 DNA sequence: TGCAGTGCTAGGACGACTAGCGGGAGCAGCGAGCAGTACTTC. Translating gives CSARTTSGSSEQYF.

This clonotype was seen a few times. The chain recombines TRBV15 with TRBJ2-7, with TRBD2 matching 7 bases. This CDR3 contains 15 residues. Germline trimming cut 4 bases from V and 7 bases from J; bases unmatched to any gene: 13. Germline CDR1 LNHNV, CDR2 YYDKDF (reference sequence). The CDR3 loop is CATSKYATRGEEQYF. In DNA, the CDR3 is TGTGCCACCAGCAAATATGCCACCCGGGGGGAAGAGCAGTACTTC.

This clonotype has a count of ten or more. CDR3 DNA: TGTGCCAGCACCCAGTCTAGAGGTTTACTAGCCAAAAACATTCAGTACTTC. This translates into CASTQSRGLLAKNIQYF. This chain links TRBV7-2 with TRBJ2-4, with D unresolved. The germline CDR1 and CDR2 sequences are SGHTA and FQGNSA. The CDR3 runs 17 residues. The ends were cut back, 7 bases at V and 0 bases at J, with 19 bases in the middle.